This TCR beta chain is from a study of technical replicates of blood from a few donors. Repertoires were generated with immunoSEQ multiplex PCR, while TCRdb's copy carries only in-frame clones and drops some. The repertoire has about 59,000 clones, 97% of them found once; the top ten carry just under 0.2%. Unmatched junction bases numbered 6, after V lost 10 bases and J lost 4 bases. This CDR3 has 14 amino acids. The V gene's germline CDR1 is SEHNR and CDR2 FQNEAQ (reference sequence). This receptor was taken from a human donor in good health. This chain joins TRBV7-9 and TRBJ2-3; 12 bases are shared with TRBD2. Material for sequencing was T cells isolated from PBMCs. DNA of the CDR3: TGTGCCACCGGGCTAGCGGGAGGGCCAGATACGCAGTATTTT. Translated, it gives CATGLAGGPDTQYF.